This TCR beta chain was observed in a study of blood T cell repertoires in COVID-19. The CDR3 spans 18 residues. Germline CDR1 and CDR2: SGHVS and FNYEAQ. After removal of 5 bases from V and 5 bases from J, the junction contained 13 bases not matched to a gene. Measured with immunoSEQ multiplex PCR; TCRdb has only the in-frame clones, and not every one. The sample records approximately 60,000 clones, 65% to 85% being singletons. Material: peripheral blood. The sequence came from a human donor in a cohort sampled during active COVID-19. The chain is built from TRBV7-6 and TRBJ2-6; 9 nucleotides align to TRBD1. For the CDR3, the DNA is TGTGCCAGCAGCCCCCACCCGGGACAGGGTTTGTGGGCCAACGTCCTGACTTTC. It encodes CASSPHPGQGLWANVLTF.